A selection of T cell receptor beta chains follows, all from one sample in a study of cytotoxic CD8 clonotypes in ibrutinib-treated CLL. Only in-frame clones appear in the TCRdb table, and some are missing; sequencing was by immunoSEQ multiplex PCR. Of 160,000 or so clones listed, about four fifths are singletons. The sample was PBMCs, taken after 24 months of ibrutinib treatment. These receptors came from a human donor with chronic lymphocytic leukemia. Both conserved end residues are part of each CDR3. D genes are given only for firm matches. Size is stated for part of the rows, as once, few or many counts, or as a class when the clone is expanded.

V gene	D gene	clone size	J gene	CDR3 protein	CDR3 DNA
TRBV21-1	-	-	TRBJ2-2	CASSKGGQDTGELFF	TGTGCCAGCAGCAAAGGAGGGCAGGACACCGGGGAGCTGTTTTTT
TRBV18	TRBD2	-	TRBJ2-3	CASSPRGRTDTQYF	TGTGCCAGCTCACCACGCGGGAGAACAGATACGCAGTATTTT
TRBV18	-	-	TRBJ2-2	CASSPTGQPNTGELFF	TGTGCCAGCTCACCAACAGGACAGCCGAACACCGGGGAGCTGTTTTTT
TRBV2	TRBD1	-	TRBJ1-5	CASRGTVESQPQHF	TGTGCCAGCAGGGGGACAGTCGAAAGTCAGCCCCAGCATTTT
TRBV7-2	-	-	TRBJ1-2	CASSPGTIPNYGYTF	TGTGCCAGCAGTCCGGGGACAATTCCTAACTATGGCTACACCTTC
TRBV7-2	-	-	TRBJ1-5	CASSSTANQPQHF	TGTGCCAGCAGCTCGACTGCTAATCAGCCCCAGCATTTT
TRBV27	TRBD1	-	TRBJ1-2	CASSLADRAYGYTF	TGTGCCAGCAGTTTAGCGGACAGGGCCTATGGCTACACCTTC
TRBV6-5	-	-	TRBJ2-7	CASRTGGDSYEQYF	TGTGCCAGCAGAACCGGAGGAGATAGCTACGAGCAGTACTTC
TRBV18	TRBD2	few	TRBJ2-7	CASSPLAGSSYEQYF	TGTGCCAGCTCACCCTTAGCGGGTAGCTCCTACGAGCAGTACTTC
TRBV19	-	once	TRBJ2-7	CASSIGAGLEQYF	TGTGCCAGTAGTATAGGGGCCGGTTTGGAGCAGTACTTC
TRBV28	-	-	TRBJ2-7	CASSYEPYEQYF	TGTGCCAGCAGTTACGAACCCTACGAGCAGTACTTC
TRBV7-2	-	-	TRBJ1-5	CASSSDRYSNQPQHF	TGTGCCAGCAGCTCAGACAGGTATAGCAATCAGCCCCAGCATTTT
TRBV7-3	-	once	TRBJ2-2	CASSLRSGYNTGELFF	TGTGCCAGCAGCTTAAGGAGCGGGTATAACACCGGGGAGCTGTTTTTT
TRBV5-1	-	-	TRBJ1-4	CASSFSGAVTNEKLFF	TGCGCCAGCAGCTTCTCAGGGGCGGTTACTAATGAAAAACTGTTTTTT
TRBV7-2	TRBD2	-	TRBJ2-7	CASSPTSGSSEQYF	TGTGCCAGCAGCCCAACTAGCGGGAGTAGTGAGCAGTACTTC
TRBV13	-	-	TRBJ2-7	CASSYHVPEQYF	TGTGCCAGCAGCTACCATGTTCCCGAGCAGTACTTC
TRBV27	TRBD1	-	TRBJ1-1	CASRMGQGTEAFF	TGTGCCAGCAGAATGGGACAGGGCACTGAAGCTTTCTTT
TRBV10-3	TRBD1	-	TRBJ1-2	CAISVQGVGDGYTF	TGTGCCATCAGTGTCCAGGGGGTTGGGGATGGCTACACCTTC
TRBV9	TRBD1	-	TRBJ2-7	CASSGGTGFTYEQYF	TGTGCCAGCAGCGGAGGGACAGGGTTCACCTACGAGCAGTACTTC
TRBV11-2	-	-	TRBJ2-5	CASSLHRVSETQYF	TGTGCCAGCAGCTTGCACAGGGTTAGTGAGACCCAGTACTTC
TRBV11-2	TRBD1	-	TRBJ1-1	CASSRGTGVAAFF	TGTGCCAGCAGCCGCGGGACAGGGGTGGCGGCTTTCTTT
TRBV29-1	TRBD1	-	TRBJ1-2	CSVPGTGVLYGYTF	TGCAGCGTTCCCGGGACAGGGGTTCTCTATGGCTACACCTTC
TRBV19	-	-	TRBJ2-6	CASSILSLQINVLTF	TGTGCCAGTAGTATCTTGAGCCTTCAAATCAACGTCCTGACTTTC
TRBV4-3	-	-	TRBJ1-1	CASSQGRGEAFF	TGCGCCAGCAGCCAGGGGCGGGGTGAAGCTTTCTTT
TRBV7-2	-	-	TRBJ2-5	CASSPGYSSETQYF	TGTGCCAGCAGCCCAGGGTATTCATCGGAGACCCAGTACTTC